This T cell receptor (beta chain) was captured in a study of blood T cell repertoires in COVID-19. Study details: The United States, Italy and Spain provided the acute and convalescent COVID-19 samples. From T cells, B-cell-depleted T cells, or PBMCs came the material, which was cDNA or gDNA.

Germline V CDR1 and CDR2: SQVTM, ANQGSEA. Trimming shortened V by 5 bases and J by 7 bases, and 21 bases separated the two germline ends. CDR3 length: 14 amino acids. Authors' methods: Amplification of reference gene primers was used by the study to estimate nucleated cell counts. The table came from immunoSEQ multiplex PCR; TCRdb's copy has only in-frame clones and leaves some out. The V and J calls and clone size come from that table; D and trimming were worked out from the DNA. The sample yields approximately 46,000 clones, 80% to 90% seen once. Sequencing used peripheral blood. The chain couples TRBV29-1 to TRBJ2-7; TRBD2 is a possible D gene (5 bases). The origin of this receptor is a woman between 55 and 75 years old with acute or convalescent COVID-19. CDR3 DNA sequence: TGCAGCGTTACCGAGAGTGACTATCGCAGGGAGCAGTACTTC. This sequence encodes CSVTESDYRREQYF.